This TCR beta chain stems from a study of immune cell composition in non-small cell lung cancer. The assay was immunoSEQ multiplex PCR, and TCRdb's table has in-frame clones only and misses some. Of 4,500 or so clones in the sample, approximately 78% are singletons; the top ten hold roughly 15%. The sequenced sample consisted of lung tumor tissue. The source is a human donor with non-small cell lung cancer.

The CDR3 reads CASTIGGGGTGELFF. The CDR3 DNA reads as TGTGCCAGTACCATAGGCGGGGGCGGCACCGGGGAGCTGTTTTTT. The V call is TRBV19, the J call TRBJ2-2, with a possible D match to TRBD2 (7 bases). The V gene lost 7 bases and the J gene lost 4 bases, with 16 bases spanning the gap. Germline V gene lookup returns CDR1 LNHDA and CDR2 SQIVND (reference sequence). This CDR3 region has 15 residues.